The 16 T cell receptor beta chains presented below share a single source sample, sequenced in a study of Graves' ophthalmopathy and Graves' hyperthyroidism. Using RNA transcripts, the TCR beta CDR3 regions were amplified. RT-PCR was first run with HTBI primers, then multiplex PCR in a second round. TCRdb analysed the multiplex PCR reads with MiXCR anew, one entry per CDR3 protein. This table has about 620,000 distinct CDR3 sequences, 20% to 25% appearing once. Sequencing input: peripheral blood. These receptor sequences come from a young woman with stable Graves' hyperthyroidism. Some clones in this sample may be carry-over from other donors' samples.

This clonotype has at least ten counts. The genes are TRBV5-4 and TRBJ1-1; weak D call: TRBD1 (6 bases). The CDR3 length is 12 residues. Germline CDR1 reads SGHNT; CDR2 reads YYREEE (reference sequence). V was shortened by 4 bases and J by 5 bases, with 9 bases between the two germline ends. In DNA, the CDR3 is TGTGCCAGCAGCCCCGGACAGACTGAAGCTTTCTTT. This sequence encodes CASSPGQTEAFF.

This clonotype came up many times. This chain uses TRBV5-1 with TRBJ1-1; D is uncertain. Trimming stripped 4 bases from V and 1 base from J, with 11 bases between. Germline CDR1 SGHRS, CDR2 YFSETQ. CDR3 length equals 14 residues. CDR3 sequence: CASSALDGNTEAFF. The CDR3 coding sequence is TGCGCCAGCAGCGCCCTCGACGGGAACACTGAAGCTTTCTTT.

The genes are TRBV12-3 or TRBV12-4 and TRBJ1-6; a weak D match, TRBD1 (5 bases). The CDR3 extends over 16 amino acids. V gave up 6 bases and J gave up 6 bases, with 18 bases separating them. The CDR3: CASSSPRGRANSPLHF. The CDR3 DNA follows: TGTGCCAGCAGCTCCCCTCGGGGACGAGCTAATTCACCCCTCCACTTT.

This clonotype showed up many times. The chain employs TRBV6-1 and TRBJ2-5, with TRBD2 matching 7 bases. The CDR3 consists of 15 residues. The germline CDR1 and CDR2 sequences are MNHNS and SASEGT. V lost 2 bases, J lost 0 bases, and 3 bases stayed unmatched. The CDR3 is CASSELRGYQETQYF. DNA of the CDR3: TGTGCCAGCAGTGAATTGCGGGGGTACCAAGAGACCCAGTACTTC.

This chain connects TRBV19 to TRBJ1-1; D might be TRBD1 (6 bases). Trimming left V 6 bases short and J 4 bases short, with 12 bases between. The CDR3 extends over 13 amino acids. Germline CDR1 is LNHDA and CDR2 is SQIVND (reference sequence). The CDR3 reads CASSSPGATEAFF. The DNA of the CDR3 is TGTGCCAGTAGCTCTCCAGGGGCCACTGAAGCTTTCTTT.

This clonotype was seen more than once but under ten times. A read error may produce the germline difference seen at one junction end. J is TRBJ1-1 and V is TRBV12-5; weak D call: TRBD1 (6 bases). From germline, CDR1 is LGHNT and CDR2 FRNRAP. This CDR3 has 19 amino acids. In nucleotides, the CDR3 is TGTGCTAATGGTTTGGTAGCTCTTTCGGTGAGGGGGGACGGCACTGAAGCTTTCTTT. Translation gives CANGLVALSVRGDGTEAFF. Looking up the rest from reference TRBV12-5 and TRBJ1-1 gives the full variable domain: DARVTQTPRHKVTEMGQEVTMRCQPILGHNTVFWYRQTMMQGLELLAYFRNRAPLDDSGMPKDRFSAEMPDATLATLKIQPSEPRDSAVYFCANGLVALSVRGDGTEAFFGQGTRLTVV.

The table lists this clonotype with many counts. The chain joins TRBV20-1 to TRBJ1-6; 9 bases map to TRBD1. This CDR3 is built from 13 residues. CDR1 and CDR2 (germline): DFQATT, SNEGSKA (reference sequence). V shed 3 bases and J 8 bases; nucleotides not matched to a gene: 2. Written as DNA, the CDR3 is TGCAGTGCTAGGGGACAGGGCTATTCACCCCTCCACTTT. Its translation is CSARGQGYSPLHF.

This clonotype was observed at least ten times. J is TRBJ1-1 and V is TRBV2; D not certain. CDR1 is SNHLY, CDR2 FYNNEI, per germline. The CDR3 length is 11 residues. V dropped 6 bases and J dropped 9 bases, with 11 bases sitting between them. Here the CDR3 DNA reads TGTGCCAGCAGCGATCAGCTACAAGCTTTCTTT. Protein sequence: CASSDQLQAFF.

The CDR3 coding sequence is TGTGCCAGCAGTTCATTTCGGGCCTGGGGACTGAATAACTATGGCTACACCTTC. Its translation is CASSSFRAWGLNNYGYTF. The chain has TRBV12-3 or TRBV12-4 and TRBJ1-2, with a tentative D call TRBD1 (5 bases). The length of the CDR3 is 18 residues. Trimming shortened V by 4 bases and J by 1 base, and 22 bases separated the two germline ends.

The chain couples TRBV7-2 to TRBJ2-5, with a tentative D call TRBD2 (5 bases). In germline, CDR1 is SGHTA, CDR2 FQGNSA. This CDR3 is built from 13 residues. V lost 5 bases, J lost 9 bases, and 16 bases lay in between. In nucleotides, the CDR3 is TGTGCCAGCAGCCCTGGACTTCGCGCAGCCCAGTACTTC. This codes for CASSPGLRAAQYF.

This clonotype occurred a few times. The gene calls are TRBV30 and TRBJ2-2, with a tentative D call TRBD2 (6 bases). CDR1 GTSNPN and CDR2 SVGIG come from the germline V gene (reference sequence). The CDR3 totals 15 residues. V shed 3 bases and J shed 1 base, with 12 bases lying between them. The CDR3 protein is CAWRPGLLNTGELFF. CDR3 bases: TGTGCCTGGAGACCGGGACTCCTGAACACCGGGGAGCTGTTTTTT.

In the case of this clonotype: A junction boundary mismatches the germline segment, possibly from a read error. The chain combines TRBV12-3 or TRBV12-4 with TRBJ2-2, with TRBD2 matching 13 bases. This CDR3 region has 16 residues. CDR3: CASTELAGGLTGELCF. The CDR3, as DNA: TGTGCCAGCACCGAACTAGCGGGGGGGCTGACCGGGGAGCTGTGTTTT.

This clonotype was counted only a few times. This chain joins TRBV5-1 and TRBJ1-1; 9 nucleotides line up with TRBD1. The J segment lost 7 bases and the V segment lost 2 bases, leaving 15 bases of the junction unmatched. CDR1 is SGHRS and CDR2 is YFSETQ in the germline V gene. This CDR3 is 17 amino acids long. CDR3 protein: CASSLFWTGVGEGEAFF. The DNA for the CDR3 is TGCGCCAGCAGCTTATTTTGGACAGGGGTTGGTGAAGGTGAAGCTTTCTTT.

This clonotype has only a few counts. The J gene is TRBJ1-5, the V gene TRBV20-1, with D perhaps TRBD1 (5 bases). Germline V CDR1 and CDR2: DFQATT, SNEGSKA (reference sequence). Trimming cost V 6 bases and J 3 bases, with 12 bases left between them. CDR3 length: 13 amino acids. The chain's CDR3 is CSAGDFDNQPQHF. Here the CDR3 DNA reads TGCAGTGCGGGGGACTTCGACAATCAGCCCCAGCATTTT.

This clonotype showed up just a few times. The DNA of the CDR3 is TGTGCCAGCATTGGTATTGAGACCCAGTACTTC. Protein product: CASIGIETQYF. The chain recombines TRBV28 with TRBJ2-5; D remains unclear. V lost 7 bases and J 5 bases, leaving 8 bases between the germline ends. The CDR3 sequence is 11 residues long. CDR1 and CDR2 from the germline V gene are MDHEN and SYDVKM. The full variable domain, completed using reference TRBV28 and TRBJ2-5, is DVKVTQSSRYLVKRTGEKVFLECVQDMDHENMFWYRQDPGLGLRLIYFSYDVKMKEKGDIPEGYSVSREKKERFSLILESASTNQTSMYLCASIGIETQYFGPGTRLLVL.

There are many counts of this clonotype. The J gene is TRBJ1-1, the V gene TRBV6-2 or TRBV6-3; D is perhaps TRBD1 (5 bases). CDR1 is MNHEY, CDR2 SVGEGT, per germline. Trimming shortened V by 2 bases and J by 3 bases, and 16 bases separated the two germline ends. The CDR3 has 16 residues. The CDR3 region is CASSYHLEGRDTEAFF. In nucleotides, the CDR3 is TGTGCCAGCAGTTACCACCTTGAGGGGAGGGACACTGAAGCTTTCTTT.